One and the same sample provided the 24 T cell receptor beta chains below, sequenced in a study of OX40 agonist ivuxolimab in advanced cancers. Sequenced by immunoSEQ multiplex PCR; TCRdb stores in-frame clones only, minus some. The table includes 80,000 to 100,000 clones, roughly nine tenths detected once. Sequenced here: CD4+ or CD8+ T cells sorted from blood, sampled in a trial of the OX40 agonist ivuxolimab. The source is an adult with an advanced solid tumor such as melanoma, head and neck, liver or kidney cancer.

This clone was found a few times. The chain carries TRBV5-4 and TRBJ1-6; the D is unclear. The length of the CDR3 is 15 residues. Germline V CDR1 and CDR2: SGHNT, YYREEE (reference sequence). V was cut by 0 bases and J by 5 bases, with 9 bases left in between. This CDR3 reads CASSLAGINNSPLHF. CDR3 bases: TGTGCCAGCAGCTTGGCGGGCATAAATAATTCACCCCTCCACTTT. Supplemented by reference TRBV5-4 and TRBJ1-6, the full variable domain reads ETGVTQSPTHLIKTRGQQVTLRCSSQSGHNTVSWYQQALGQGPQFIFQYYREEENGRGNFPPRFSGLQFPNYSSELNVNALELDDSALYLCASSLAGINNSPLHFGNGTRLTVT.

The rearrangement joins TRBV7-2 to TRBJ2-7; a possible D gene is TRBD2 (6 bases). CDR1 is SGHTA and CDR2 is FQGNSA in the germline V gene. The V and J ends lost 5 bases and 5 bases respectively, with 16 bases between them. The CDR3 spans 14 residues. CDR3 loop: CASSPMMGGNEQYF. CDR3 DNA sequence: TGTGCCAGCAGCCCCATGATGGGAGGCAACGAGCAGTACTTC. The full variable domain, rest sourced from reference TRBV7-2 and TRBJ2-7, is GAGVSQSPSNKVTEKGKDVELRCDPISGHTALYWYRQSLGQGLEFLIYFQGNSAPDKSGLPSDRFSAERTGGSVSTLTIQRTQQEDSAVYLCASSPMMGGNEQYFGPGTRLTVT.

The chain has TRBV27 and TRBJ1-1; D unclear. Trimming pared 1 base from V and 0 bases from J, leaving 18 bases between. The CDR3 consists of 18 residues. Germline CDR1 is MNHEY and CDR2 is SMNVEV (reference sequence). The CDR3 here is CASSLLIRGRPLNTEAFF. CDR3 DNA sequence: TGTGCCAGCAGTTTATTAATCCGGGGTCGACCACTGAACACTGAAGCTTTCTTT.

The chain carries TRBV9 and TRBJ2-2, with TRBD2 matching over 7 bases. CDR3 length equals 16 residues. The junction had 8 bases not matched to a gene; V was cut back by 0 bases and J by 6 bases. Germline assignment: CDR1 SGDLS and CDR2 YYNGEE. CDR3 region: CASSVAQASGAGELFF. The CDR3, as DNA: TGTGCCAGCAGCGTAGCCCAAGCCAGCGGGGCCGGGGAGCTGTTTTTT.

In DNA, the CDR3 is TGTGCCAGCACTGTTCAACAGGGGACCACTGAAGCTTTCTTT. Its translation is CASTVQQGTTEAFF. The chain carries TRBV2 and TRBJ1-1; 7 nucleotides align to TRBD1. Germline lookup yields CDR1 SNHLY and CDR2 FYNNEI. The CDR3 has 14 residues. V was clipped by 7 bases and J by 4 bases; unmatched bases: 9.

The chain recombines TRBV30 with TRBJ1-1; D gene ambiguous. In germline, CDR1 is GTSNPN, CDR2 SVGIG (reference sequence). With 1 base removed from V and 6 bases from J, the gap between germline ends came to 12 bases. The CDR3 sequence is 13 residues long. CDR3 DNA: TGTGCCTGGAGTGCCCGGACTCGGGCTGAAGCTTTCTTT. Translated: CAWSARTRAEAFF. Looking up the rest from reference TRBV30 and TRBJ1-1 gives the full variable domain: SQTIHQWPATLVQPVGSPLSLECTVEGTSNPNLYWYRQAAGRGLQLLFYSVGIGQISSEVPQNLSASRPQDRQFILSSKKLLLSDSGFYLCAWSARTRAEAFFGQGTRLTVV.

Here the CDR3 DNA reads TGTGCCAGCAGTCCCTCCACAGATACGCAGTATTTT. Translated: CASSPSTDTQYF. The rearrangement joins TRBV6-1 to TRBJ2-3; D is uncertain. Germline V gene data show CDR1 as MNHNS and CDR2 as SASEGT. This CDR3 is 12 amino acids long. V lost 5 bases to trimming and J lost 2 bases, with 5 bases between them.

The chain joins TRBV10-3 to TRBJ2-2, with unresolved D. The V gene's germline CDR1 is ENHRY and CDR2 SYGVKD. This CDR3 has 14 residues. Trimming shortened V by 6 bases and J by 1 base, and 9 bases separated the two germline ends. The CDR3 region has the DNA TGTGCCATCAGATCAACAGAGAACACCGGGGAGCTGTTTTTT. Protein sequence: CAIRSTENTGELFF.

In nucleotides, the CDR3 is TGTGCCAGCAGCCCCTACAGGGGGGAAAAACTGTTTTTT. Protein: CASSPYRGEKLFF. The J gene is TRBJ1-4, the V gene TRBV7-6; 8 positions agree with TRBD1. Germline CDR1 SGHVS, CDR2 FNYEAQ. The CDR3 has 13 amino acids. The J segment lost 8 bases and the V segment lost 5 bases, leaving 4 bases of the junction unmatched.

This sequence joins TRBV11-2 and TRBJ1-4; 10 bases agree with TRBD1. This CDR3 region has 14 residues. Germline V CDR1 and CDR2: SGHAT, FQNNGV. Unmatched junction bases numbered 2, after V lost 5 bases and J lost 5 bases. The CDR3 nucleotides read TGTGCCAGCAGCCCGGGACAGGGGAATGAAAAACTGTTTTTT. Protein sequence: CASSPGQGNEKLFF.

This chain links TRBV2 with TRBJ1-2; D gene uncertain. The CDR3 runs 14 residues. V gave up 1 base and J gave up 4 bases, with 10 bases separating them. Germline V gene lookup returns CDR1 SNHLY and CDR2 FYNNEI. CDR3 protein: CASSEEVAGYGYTF. The CDR3 DNA sequence: TGTGCCAGCAGTGAAGAAGTGGCAGGCTATGGCTACACCTTC.

The rearrangement joins TRBV19 to TRBJ2-3; D possibly corresponds to TRBD2 (5 bases). Germline V gives CDR1 LNHDA, CDR2 SQIVND (reference sequence). Trimming pared 0 bases from V and 1 base from J, leaving 8 bases between. The CDR3 has 15 amino acids. The CDR3 DNA is TGTGCCAGTAGTATAGAGGGAGTGGGCACAGATACGCAGTATTTT. Translating gives CASSIEGVGTDTQYF.

This clone appeared once. The chain combines TRBV9 with TRBJ2-5, with 7 bases fitting TRBD2. The CDR3 is made up of 16 amino acids. Looked up from germline, CDR1 is SGDLS and CDR2 is YYNGEE. V lost 0 bases to trimming and J lost 5 bases; unmatched junction nucleotides: 10. For the CDR3, the DNA is TGTGCCAGCAGCGTAGAGGGATACCCCGGGGGGGAGACCCAGTACTTC. Amino acids: CASSVEGYPGGETQYF.

The J gene is TRBJ1-2, the V gene TRBV6-6; 8 bases match TRBD1. Per germline, CDR1 MNHNY and CDR2 SVGAGI (reference sequence). V was pared by 8 bases and J by 3 bases, with 11 bases of the junction left unmatched. The CDR3 covers 15 residues. The chain's CDR3 is CASLTGGANYYGYTF. In DNA, the CDR3 is TGTGCCAGCCTAACAGGGGGAGCGAACTACTATGGCTACACCTTC.

CDR3 nucleotide sequence: TGCGCCAGCAGCTTGGTCCTAGAAGAGACCCAGTACTTC. Translating gives CASSLVLEETQYF. V usage is TRBV5-1 and J usage is TRBJ2-5, with D unresolved. The CDR3 extends over 13 amino acids. Germline V gives CDR1 SGHRS, CDR2 YFSETQ. V was clipped by 0 bases and J by 3 bases, with 6 bases between them.

The genes are TRBV11-3 and TRBJ2-3; D is ambiguous. The CDR3 is made up of 11 amino acids. Per the germline V gene, CDR1 is SGHNT and CDR2 is YENEEA. With 2 bases removed from V and 3 bases from J, the gap between germline ends came to 0 bases. The CDR3: CASSLTDTQYF. Here the CDR3 DNA reads TGTGCCAGCAGCTTAACAGATACGCAGTATTTT.

The genes are TRBV9 and TRBJ2-1; the match to TRBD2 covers 7 bases. The CDR3 loop spans 18 amino acids. The V segment lost 4 bases and the J segment 2 bases; nucleotides outside the gene matches: 15. The germline gives CDR1 SGDLS, CDR2 YYNGEE. CDR3 nucleotides: TGTGCCAGCAGCTTCAAAGGAGGGAGGGCCGGGACCTACAATGAGCAGTTCTTC. This encodes CASSFKGGRAGTYNEQFF. Full variable domain (outside the CDR3, taken from reference TRBV9 and TRBJ2-1): DSGVTQTPKHLITATGQRVTLRCSPRSGDLSVYWYQQSLDQGLQFLIQYYNGEERAKGNILERFSAQQFPDLHSELNLSSLELGDSALYFCASSFKGGRAGTYNEQFFGPGTRLTVL.

This rearrangement joins TRBV6-5 to TRBJ2-3; TRBD2 matches at 7 bases. The CDR3 sequence is 14 residues long. The ends lost 3 bases at V and 7 bases at J; junction bases unmatched: 7. The germline V gene has CDR1 MNHEY and CDR2 SVGAGI. The CDR3 nucleotides read TGTGCCAGCAGTTATGCGACTAGCTCTTATACGCAGTATTTT. Translating gives CASSYATSSYTQYF.

The chain uses TRBV7-9 and TRBJ2-7; D gene uncertain. Between the trimmed V and J ends, which lost 4 bases and 3 bases, there was a span of 7 bases. This CDR3 has 12 residues. CDR1 is SEHNR and CDR2 is FQNEAQ in the germline V gene (reference sequence). CDR3 loop: CASSSRLYEQYF. CDR3 nucleotides: TGTGCCAGCAGCTCCCGGCTCTACGAGCAGTACTTC.

The chain links TRBV19 to TRBJ1-5; D remains unclear. V lost 6 bases and J lost 5, with 11 bases in between. Germline V lookup: CDR1 LNHDA, CDR2 SQIVND (reference sequence). The CDR3 loop spans 13 amino acids. Here the CDR3 DNA reads TGTGCCAGTAGGTATTCGAAGGATCAGCCCCAGCATTTT. Translation: CASRYSKDQPQHF.

V and J are TRBV6-5 and TRBJ1-1; D ambiguous. Trimming removed 2 bases from V and 5 bases from J, with 9 bases in between. This CDR3 has 13 amino acids. Germline CDR1 reads MNHEY; CDR2 reads SVGAGI. This CDR3 reads CASSYKVGTEAFF. The CDR3 coding sequence is TGTGCCAGCAGTTACAAGGTAGGGACTGAAGCTTTCTTT.

This clone occurred a few times. The chain carries TRBV5-6 and TRBJ1-6; the match to TRBD1 covers 9 bases. After removal of 4 bases from V and 11 bases from J, the junction contained 4 bases not matched to a gene. The CDR3 covers 13 residues. Germline lookup yields CDR1 SGHDT and CDR2 YYEEEE. The CDR3 is CASSLRQGAPLHF. CDR3 bases: TGTGCCAGCAGCCTAAGACAGGGGGCACCCCTCCACTTT.

The rearrangement joins TRBV10-1 to TRBJ1-1; 8 bases match TRBD1. The trim removed 7 bases at V and 1 base at J, leaving 2 bases unmatched. The CDR3 runs 13 residues. Germline V gene lookup returns CDR1 WNHNN and CDR2 SYGVQD (reference sequence). The CDR3 DNA follows: TGCGCCAGCAAGGGGACAGGGAACACTGAAGCTTTCTTT. Translated, it gives CASKGTGNTEAFF.

V gene TRBV5-1 combines with J gene TRBJ1-1; D uncertain. Germline assignment: CDR1 SGHRS and CDR2 YFSETQ. The germline V and J ends were trimmed by 1 base and 6 bases, with 16 bases remaining between them. There are 15 residues in the CDR3. Here the CDR3 DNA reads TGCGCCAGCAGCTTGTCTGTTGCCTCGGGCTCTGAAGCTTTCTTT. Protein sequence: CASSLSVASGSEAFF.